The rows below give T cell receptor beta chains drawn from one sample of a study of T cells in Graves' hyperthyroidism and ophthalmopathy. MiXCR, run by TCRdb on the multiplex PCR reads, gives a single entry per CDR3 protein. The table records some 460,000 distinct CDR3 sequences, around a sixth of them present only once. Source material: blood. Receptor source: a woman aged 18-29 years with Graves' hyperthyroidism. Both conserved end residues are part of each CDR3. The D gene is left open where the match is weak. A clone size is listed for some rows: how often the clone was seen (once, few, many), or a class if it is expanded.

v_call: TRBV5-1; d_call: .; clone_size: .; j_call: TRBJ1-5; cdr3_aa: CASSPGPANSNQPQHF; cdr3_nt: TGCGCCAGCAGCCCCGGTCCGGCTAATAGCAATCAGCCCCAGCATTTT
v_call: TRBV12-3/TRBV12-4; d_call: .; clone_size: many; j_call: TRBJ2-5; cdr3_aa: CASSTLRGGETQYF; cdr3_nt: TGTGCCAGCAGTACTCTCCGAGGGGGAGAGACCCAGTACTTC
v_call: TRBV20-1; d_call: TRBD2; clone_size: many; j_call: TRBJ2-1; cdr3_aa: CSADTAGLYNEQFF; cdr3_nt: TGCAGTGCTGATACAGCGGGACTGTACAATGAGCAGTTCTTC
v_call: TRBV14; d_call: .; clone_size: few; j_call: TRBJ2-5; cdr3_aa: CASSRLSGATETQYF; cdr3_nt: TGTGCCAGCAGCCGACTCTCAGGGGCCACAGAGACCCAGTACTTC
v_call: TRBV28; d_call: .; clone_size: .; j_call: TRBJ1-5; cdr3_aa: CATSAPGSNQPQHF; cdr3_nt: TGTGCCACCAGTGCTCCTGGTAGCAATCAGCCCCAGCATTTT
v_call: TRBV20-1; d_call: .; clone_size: many; j_call: TRBJ2-3; cdr3_aa: CSALGTGGSTDTQYF; cdr3_nt: TGCAGTGCCCTAGGTACCGGCGGGAGCACAGATACGCAGTATTTT
v_call: TRBV10-2; d_call: .; clone_size: .; j_call: TRBJ1-4; cdr3_aa: CASSEGGTTNEKLFF; cdr3_nt: TGCGCCAGCAGTGAGGGGGGGACCACTAATGAAAAACTGTTTTTT
v_call: TRBV12-5; d_call: TRBD2; clone_size: many; j_call: TRBJ2-7; cdr3_aa: CASGSREGYYEQYF; cdr3_nt: TGTGCTAGTGGTTCGCGGGAGGGATACTACGAGCAGTACTTC
v_call: TRBV4-2; d_call: .; clone_size: few; j_call: TRBJ2-1; cdr3_aa: CASSQEGGAGEQFF; cdr3_nt: TGTGCCAGCAGCCAAGAAGGGGGAGCGGGTGAGCAGTTCTTC
v_call: TRBV6-1; d_call: .; clone_size: many; j_call: TRBJ1-3; cdr3_aa: CASTGDSGNTIYF; cdr3_nt: TGTGCCAGCACAGGCGACTCTGGAAACACCATATATTTT
v_call: TRBV11-2; d_call: TRBD2; clone_size: few; j_call: TRBJ2-1; cdr3_aa: CASSLVREEGMYEQFF; cdr3_nt: TGTGCCAGCAGCTTGGTGCGGGAGGAGGGTATGTATGAGCAGTTCTTC
v_call: TRBV18; d_call: .; clone_size: .; j_call: TRBJ2-3; cdr3_aa: CVSSPRVASTDTQYF; cdr3_nt: TGTGTCAGCTCACCGAGAGTAGCGAGCACAGATACGCAGTATTTT
v_call: TRBV30; d_call: TRBD2; clone_size: .; j_call: TRBJ2-1; cdr3_aa: CAWSPQLAGGQFEQFF; cdr3_nt: TGTGCCTGGAGCCCCCAGCTAGCGGGGGGGCAATTTGAGCAGTTCTTC
v_call: TRBV28; d_call: .; clone_size: many; j_call: TRBJ2-4; cdr3_aa: CASSTGTLLNIQYF; cdr3_nt: TGTGCCAGCAGTACCGGGACCCTACTCAACATTCAGTACTTC
v_call: TRBV27; d_call: TRBD1; clone_size: .; j_call: TRBJ2-1; cdr3_aa: CASSSRTGDFNEQFF; cdr3_nt: TGTGCCAGCAGTAGCCGGACAGGGGATTTCAATGAGCAGTTCTTC
v_call: TRBV20-1; d_call: .; clone_size: .; j_call: TRBJ2-1; cdr3_aa: CSAIRDSSSYNEQFF; cdr3_nt: TGCAGTGCGATCCGGGACTCGAGCTCCTACAATGAGCAGTTCTTC
v_call: TRBV12-3/TRBV12-4; d_call: TRBD2; clone_size: many; j_call: TRBJ2-3; cdr3_aa: CASSIGLAGTDTQYF; cdr3_nt: TGTGCCAGCAGTATAGGACTAGCGGGGACAGATACGCAGTATTTT
v_call: TRBV20-1; d_call: .; clone_size: many; j_call: TRBJ1-2; cdr3_aa: CSARDPGRIHYGYTF; cdr3_nt: TGCAGTGCTAGAGATCCGGGCAGAATTCATTATGGCTACACCTTC
v_call: TRBV6-1; d_call: TRBD1; clone_size: many; j_call: TRBJ1-2; cdr3_aa: CASTYKGGQGALANYGYTF; cdr3_nt: TGTGCCAGCACTTATAAAGGGGGACAGGGGGCGTTAGCTAACTATGGCTACACCTTC
v_call: TRBV19; d_call: TRBD1; clone_size: many; j_call: TRBJ1-2; cdr3_aa: CASSIVGDRGRDGYTF; cdr3_nt: TGTGCCAGTAGTATAGTTGGGGACAGGGGGCGAGACGGCTACACCTTC
v_call: TRBV10-3; d_call: TRBD1; clone_size: few; j_call: TRBJ1-5; cdr3_aa: CAISGTGAQPQHF; cdr3_nt: TGTGCCATCAGTGGGACAGGGGCTCAGCCCCAGCATTTT
v_call: TRBV11-2; d_call: TRBD2; clone_size: once; j_call: TRBJ2-3; cdr3_aa: CANSPGLAGGADTQYF; cdr3_nt: TGTGCCAACAGCCCGGGACTAGCGGGGGGGGCAGATACGCAGTATTTT
v_call: TRBV19; d_call: TRBD2; clone_size: .; j_call: TRBJ2-3; cdr3_aa: CASSLAGQTNTDTQYF; cdr3_nt: TGTGCCAGTTCTTTAGCGGGGCAAACGAACACAGATACGCAGTATTTT
v_call: TRBV5-6; d_call: TRBD2; clone_size: many; j_call: TRBJ2-1; cdr3_aa: CASSWGGNEQFF; cdr3_nt: TGTGCCAGCAGCTGGGGGGGCAATGAGCAGTTCTTC
v_call: TRBV11-3; d_call: .; clone_size: .; j_call: TRBJ2-7; cdr3_aa: CASSLAAEVYEQYF; cdr3_nt: TGTGCCAGCAGCTTAGCTGCCGAGGTATACGAGCAGTACTTC
v_call: TRBV24-1; d_call: TRBD1; clone_size: many; j_call: TRBJ1-2; cdr3_aa: CATSDTRQGYGYTF; cdr3_nt: TGTGCCACCAGTGACACAAGACAGGGGTATGGCTACACCTTC
v_call: TRBV6-1; d_call: .; clone_size: few; j_call: TRBJ2-1; cdr3_aa: CASRPTGEGEQFF; cdr3_nt: TGTGCCAGCAGACCTACAGGGGAGGGGGAGCAGTTCTTC
v_call: TRBV7-9; d_call: TRBD2; clone_size: few; j_call: TRBJ2-1; cdr3_aa: CASSSTTSGSSYNEQFF; cdr3_nt: TGTGCCAGCAGCTCCACTACTAGCGGGAGTTCCTACAATGAGCAGTTCTTC
v_call: TRBV20-1; d_call: .; clone_size: .; j_call: TRBJ1-2; cdr3_aa: CSARVVAGYGYTF; cdr3_nt: TGCAGTGCTAGAGTGGTAGCGGGCTATGGCTACACCTTC
v_call: TRBV12-3/TRBV12-4; d_call: .; clone_size: many; j_call: TRBJ1-5; cdr3_aa: CASSFWSNQPQHF; cdr3_nt: TGTGCCAGCAGTTTCTGGAGCAATCAGCCCCAGCATTTT
v_call: TRBV20-1; d_call: .; clone_size: many; j_call: TRBJ2-2; cdr3_aa: CSARDIGMDTGELFF; cdr3_nt: TGCAGTGCTAGAGATATAGGGATGGACACCGGGGAGCTGTTTTTT
v_call: TRBV7-9; d_call: .; clone_size: many; j_call: TRBJ2-2; cdr3_aa: CASTNLITGSGTGELFF; cdr3_nt: TGTGCCAGCACCAATCTTATAACAGGGAGTGGCACCGGGGAGCTGTTTTTT
v_call: TRBV18; d_call: .; clone_size: few; j_call: TRBJ2-1; cdr3_aa: CASSPPGTPNEQFF; cdr3_nt: TGTGCCAGCTCACCCCCCGGCACCCCCAATGAGCAGTTCTTC
v_call: TRBV6-1; d_call: TRBD2; clone_size: many; j_call: TRBJ2-7; cdr3_aa: CASTLSSGPYEQYF; cdr3_nt: TGTGCCAGCACCCTATCTAGCGGCCCCTACGAGCAGTACTTC
v_call: TRBV3-1; d_call: .; clone_size: many; j_call: TRBJ2-7; cdr3_aa: CASGGYRAIFYEQYF; cdr3_nt: TGTGCCAGCGGGGGCTACAGGGCGATTTTCTACGAGCAGTACTTC
v_call: TRBV4-1; d_call: TRBD1; clone_size: many; j_call: TRBJ1-6; cdr3_aa: CASSQALDRDYNSPLHF; cdr3_nt: TGCGCCAGCAGCCAAGCCTTGGACAGGGACTATAATTCACCCCTCCACTTT
v_call: TRBV28; d_call: .; clone_size: many; j_call: TRBJ1-2; cdr3_aa: CASSGRSYGYTF; cdr3_nt: TGTGCCAGCAGCGGACGCAGCTATGGCTACACCTTC